This TCR beta chain was captured by sequencing in a study of blood T cell repertoires in COVID-19. In the study overall: Material from acute and convalescent COVID-19 was sourced from the United States, Italy and Spain.

Only a few counts were recorded for this clone. The V gene end was trimmed by 6 bases and the J gene end by 2 bases; junction bases not matched to a gene: 3. CDR1 is LNHDA, CDR2 SQIVND, per germline (reference sequence). The CDR3 runs 14 residues. The assay was immunoSEQ multiplex PCR, and TCRdb's table has in-frame clones only and misses some. In the table there are 250,000 to 300,000 clones, more than 70% of which are singletons. The chain is built from TRBV19 and TRBJ1-1; 10 nucleotides align to TRBD1. The sample consisted of peripheral blood. This sequence was found in a woman in her 30s who had recovered from COVID-19. The CDR3 sequence is CASSRDRGNTEAFF. In nucleotides, the CDR3 is TGTGCCAGTAGCCGGGACAGGGGTAACACTGAAGCTTTCTTT.